This TCR beta chain was recorded in a study of blood T cell repertoires in COVID-19. Across the study: Donors in the United States, Italy and Spain gave samples during acute or convalescent COVID-19.

This clone was seen a few times. The CDR3 contains 19 residues. V dropped 4 bases and J dropped 4; count of bases not matched to a gene: 8. Per germline, CDR1 KGHDR and CDR2 SFDVKD. Produced via immunoSEQ multiplex PCR; TCRdb's table is partial and in-frame only. The top ten clones hold around 5% of a sample with about 84,000 clones, about 73% of them seen once. The sequence was obtained from a man aged 45-60 years with active or convalescent COVID-19. The chain couples TRBV24-1 to TRBJ2-2; 16 bases are a match to TRBD2. Sequencing was performed on peripheral blood. This chain's CDR3 is CATSDPGTSGGASTGELFF. The CDR3 DNA follows: TGTGCCACCAGTGACCCCGGGACTAGCGGGGGGGCCAGCACCGGGGAGCTGTTTTTT.